What follows describes a single TCR beta chain. This entry comes from a study of blood T cell repertoires in COVID-19. Turning to the study itself: COVID-19 samples from acute and convalescent phases originated in the United States, Italy and Spain.

This table comes from immunoSEQ multiplex PCR, and its TCRdb copy is limited to in-frame clones, with some not included. This sample has almost 200,000 clones, with roughly 90% found just once. Researchers sorted participants into cohorts using their self-reported clinical history. The CDR3 runs 13 residues. Germline loops: CDR1 SGHAT, CDR2 FQNNGV. Between the trimmed V and J ends, which lost 1 base and 4 bases, there was a span of 5 bases. The source is a woman between 18 and 30 years old who had recovered from COVID-19. Sequenced material: PBMCs or T cells enriched from blood (not recorded which). V gene TRBV11-2 combines with J gene TRBJ1-5; D might be TRBD1 (5 bases). CDR3 sequence reads: CASSLGTNQPQHF. CDR3 nucleotide sequence: TGTGCCAGCAGCTTAGGGACAAATCAGCCCCAGCATTTT.